A selection of T cell receptor beta chains follows, all from one sample in a study of shared clonotypes between healthy human individuals. Generated by immunoSEQ multiplex PCR, the TCRdb table keeps only in-frame clones and is missing some. The data contain about 480,000 clones, more than 65% of them singletons. Sequencing was carried out using PBMCs. These receptors came from a woman aged 40 to 50 in good health. Some clones in this sample may be carry-over from other donors' samples. The conserved cysteine and the conserved F or W are not part of the CDR3 here. The order of the fields is clone size, J gene, V gene, CDR3 protein. Expanded clones are given a class, and other clones once, few, many or no size at all.

-	TRBJ2-1	TRBV7-2	ASSPTGVNEQF
-	TRBJ2-7	TRBV28	ASSLSGRLSHEQY
once	TRBJ1-1	TRBV7-3	ASSLNGQGARGVNTEAF
-	TRBJ2-6	TRBV23-1	ASSPGPERSGANVLT
-	TRBJ2-5	TRBV2	ASSELSGRARGETQY
-	TRBJ2-2	TRBV18	ASSSGLAGANTGELF
-	TRBJ2-7	TRBV27	ASSSERTSETYEQY
few	TRBJ1-2	TRBV10-3	AISDRGPNYGYT
-	TRBJ1-4	TRBV28	ASMAANEKLF
-	TRBJ2-5	TRBV5-8	ASSPGGTSVGETQY
many	TRBJ1-5	TRBV27	ASSTGQGSNQPQH
-	TRBJ2-5	TRBV6-1	ASSVDSNQETQY
-	TRBJ2-5	TRBV30	AWVGQETQY
few	TRBJ1-4	TRBV9	ASSPGAGRIGEKLF
-	TRBJ2-7	TRBV29-1	SVESGLAGVLREQY
-	TRBJ2-1	TRBV7-8	ASSPRDIYNEQF
-	TRBJ2-5	TRBV7-2	ASSLVVAGQETQY
-	TRBJ2-5	TRBV29-1	SAGQAQETQY
-	TRBJ2-7	TRBV5-8	ASSYRTYEQY
-	TRBJ2-3	TRBV10-3	AISLAGSTDTQY
-	TRBJ1-4	TRBV6-6	ASSPRTGSLF
-	TRBJ2-1	TRBV6-4	ASSDAGLASNEQF
-	TRBJ2-6	TRBV9	ASSVDLGANVLT
-	TRBJ2-7	TRBV5-1	ASSLVAGGSYEQY
-	TRBJ1-1	TRBV18	ASSPVTINTEAF
-	TRBJ2-7	TRBV15	ATSRGGGDYEQY
-	TRBJ2-2	TRBV30	AWRGGLAAYTGELF
-	TRBJ1-2	TRBV15	ATSEQGYGYT
-	TRBJ1-2	TRBV15	ATSRPGRRQGANYGYT
once	TRBJ2-3	TRBV5-6	ASSLTGSEADTQY
-	TRBJ2-7	TRBV18	ASSPDRGTYEQY
-	TRBJ1-1	TRBV30	AWSATREIGLGMNTEAF
-	TRBJ1-1	TRBV5-5	ASSLGVRNTEAF
-	TRBJ1-2	TRBV7-3	ASSSGNTGSYT
-	TRBJ2-6	TRBV28	ASGGAAFGANVLT
-	TRBJ2-5	TRBV5-8	ASRDRDRAQETQY
-	TRBJ2-5	TRBV7-2	ASSLSGQKQTQY